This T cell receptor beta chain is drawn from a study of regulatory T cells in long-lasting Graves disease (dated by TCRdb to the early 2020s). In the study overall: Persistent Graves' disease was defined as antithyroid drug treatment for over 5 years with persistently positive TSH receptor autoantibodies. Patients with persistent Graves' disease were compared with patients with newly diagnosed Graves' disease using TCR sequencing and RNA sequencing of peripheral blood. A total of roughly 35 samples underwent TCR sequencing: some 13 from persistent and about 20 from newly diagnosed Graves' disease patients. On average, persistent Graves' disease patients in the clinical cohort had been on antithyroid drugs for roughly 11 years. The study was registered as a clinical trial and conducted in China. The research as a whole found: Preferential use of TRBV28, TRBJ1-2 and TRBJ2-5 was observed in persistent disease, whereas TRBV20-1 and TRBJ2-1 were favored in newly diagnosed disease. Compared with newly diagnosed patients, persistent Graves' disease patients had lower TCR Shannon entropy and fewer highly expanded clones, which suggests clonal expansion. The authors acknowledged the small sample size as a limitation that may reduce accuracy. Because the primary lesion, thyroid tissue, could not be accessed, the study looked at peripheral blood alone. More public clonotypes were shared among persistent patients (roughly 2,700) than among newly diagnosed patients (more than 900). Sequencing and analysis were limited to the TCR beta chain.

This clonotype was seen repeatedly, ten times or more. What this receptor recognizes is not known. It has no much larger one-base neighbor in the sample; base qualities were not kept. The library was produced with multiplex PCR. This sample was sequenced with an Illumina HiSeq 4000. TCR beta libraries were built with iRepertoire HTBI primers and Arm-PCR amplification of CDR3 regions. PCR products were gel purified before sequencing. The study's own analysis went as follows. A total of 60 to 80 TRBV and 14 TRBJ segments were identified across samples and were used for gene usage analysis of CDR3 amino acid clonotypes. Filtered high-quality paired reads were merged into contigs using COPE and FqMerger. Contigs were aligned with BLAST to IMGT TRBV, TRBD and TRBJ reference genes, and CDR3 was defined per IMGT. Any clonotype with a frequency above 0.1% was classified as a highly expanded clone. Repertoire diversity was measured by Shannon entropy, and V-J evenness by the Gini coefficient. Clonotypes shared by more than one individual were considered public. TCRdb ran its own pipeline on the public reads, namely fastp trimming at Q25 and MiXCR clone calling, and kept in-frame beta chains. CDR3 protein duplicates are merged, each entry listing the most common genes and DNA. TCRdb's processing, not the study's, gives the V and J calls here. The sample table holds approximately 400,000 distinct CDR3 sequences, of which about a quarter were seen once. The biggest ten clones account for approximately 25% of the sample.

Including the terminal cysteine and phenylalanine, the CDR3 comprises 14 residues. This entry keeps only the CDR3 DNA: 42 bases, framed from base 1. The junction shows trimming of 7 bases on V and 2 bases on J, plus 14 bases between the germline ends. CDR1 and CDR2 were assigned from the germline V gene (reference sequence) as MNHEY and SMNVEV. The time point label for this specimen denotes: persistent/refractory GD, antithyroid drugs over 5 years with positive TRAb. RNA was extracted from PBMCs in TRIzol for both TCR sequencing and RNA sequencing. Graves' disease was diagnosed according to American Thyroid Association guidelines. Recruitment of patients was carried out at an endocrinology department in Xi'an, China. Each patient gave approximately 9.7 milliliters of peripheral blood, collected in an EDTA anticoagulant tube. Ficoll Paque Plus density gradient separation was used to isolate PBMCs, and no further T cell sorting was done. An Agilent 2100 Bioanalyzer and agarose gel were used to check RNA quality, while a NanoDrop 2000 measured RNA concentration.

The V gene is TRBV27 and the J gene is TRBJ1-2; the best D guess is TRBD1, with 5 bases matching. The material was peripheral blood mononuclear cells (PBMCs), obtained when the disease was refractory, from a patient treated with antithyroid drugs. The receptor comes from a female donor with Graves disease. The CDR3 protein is CASTPGTGNYGYTF. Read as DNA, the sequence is TGTGCCAGCACTCCCGGGACGGGGAACTATGGCTACACCTTC.